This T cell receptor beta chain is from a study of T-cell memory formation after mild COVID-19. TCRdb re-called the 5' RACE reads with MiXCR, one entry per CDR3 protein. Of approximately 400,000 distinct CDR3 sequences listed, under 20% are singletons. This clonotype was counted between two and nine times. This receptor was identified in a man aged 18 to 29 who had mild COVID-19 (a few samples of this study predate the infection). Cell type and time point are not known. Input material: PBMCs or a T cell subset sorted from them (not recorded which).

CDR3 nucleotides: TGCAGTGCTAACCCGGGACCAAATCAGCCCCAGCATTTT. Translated: CSANPGPNQPQHF. The genes are TRBV20-1 and TRBJ1-5; D may be TRBD1 (5 bases). V was trimmed by 4 bases and J by 4 bases, leaving 11 bases between them. The CDR3 contains 13 residues. The germline gives CDR1 DFQATT, CDR2 SNEGSKA (reference sequence).